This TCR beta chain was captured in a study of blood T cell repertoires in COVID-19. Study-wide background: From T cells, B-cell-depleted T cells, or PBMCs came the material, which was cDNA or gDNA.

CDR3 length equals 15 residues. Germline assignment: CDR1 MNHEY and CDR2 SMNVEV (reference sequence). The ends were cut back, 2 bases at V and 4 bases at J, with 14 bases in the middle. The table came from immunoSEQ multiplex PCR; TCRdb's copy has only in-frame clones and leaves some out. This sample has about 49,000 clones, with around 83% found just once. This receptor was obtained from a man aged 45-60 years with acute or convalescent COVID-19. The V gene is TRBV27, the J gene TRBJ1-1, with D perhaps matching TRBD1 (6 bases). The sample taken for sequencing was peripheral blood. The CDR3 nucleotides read TGTGCCAGCAGTTTAACAGGGTCGTTAGGCACTGAAGCTTTCTTT. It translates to CASSLTGSLGTEAFF.